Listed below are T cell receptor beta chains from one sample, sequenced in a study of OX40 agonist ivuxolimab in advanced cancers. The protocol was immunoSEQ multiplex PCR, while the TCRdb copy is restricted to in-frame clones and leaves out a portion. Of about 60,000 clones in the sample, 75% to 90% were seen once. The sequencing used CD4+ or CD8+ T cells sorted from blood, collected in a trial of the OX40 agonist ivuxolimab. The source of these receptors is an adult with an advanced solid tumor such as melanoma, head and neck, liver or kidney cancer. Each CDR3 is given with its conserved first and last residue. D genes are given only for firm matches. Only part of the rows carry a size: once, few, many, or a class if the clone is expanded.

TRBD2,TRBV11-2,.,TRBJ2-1,TGTGCCAGCAGCCCGCACGCTAGCGGTGGGGGTTACAATGAGCAGTTCTTC,CASSPHASGGGYNEQFF
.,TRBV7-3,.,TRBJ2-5,TGTGCCAGCAGCTTAACTGCCGCCGAAGCGGAGACCCAGTACTTC,CASSLTAAEAETQYF
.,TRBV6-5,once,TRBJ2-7,TGTGCCAGCAGTAGGGGGGGCCTCTACGAGCAGTACTTC,CASSRGGLYEQYF
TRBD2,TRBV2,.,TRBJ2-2,TGTGCCAGCAGTGAAACTAGCGGGAGGACCGGGGAGCTGTTTTTT,CASSETSGRTGELFF
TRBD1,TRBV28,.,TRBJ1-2,TGTGCCAGCAGGTCCGGAGGGACAGAAAATGGCTACACCTTC,CASRSGGTENGYTF
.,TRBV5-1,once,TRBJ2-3,TGCGCCAGCAGCCACTCTATATACTCGATGACAGATACGCAGTATTTT,CASSHSIYSMTDTQYF
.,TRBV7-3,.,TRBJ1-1,TGTGCCAGCAGCTTAAAGGGGGGGAGCACTGAAGCTTTCTTT,CASSLKGGSTEAFF
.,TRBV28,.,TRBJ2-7,TGTGCCAGCAGGAACCAGGGGACCGGGAACGAGCAGTACTTC,CASRNQGTGNEQYF
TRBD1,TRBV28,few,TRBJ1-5,TGTGCCAGCAGCCAGGACAGGGAGATCAAGCCCCAGCATTTT,CASSQDREIKPQHF
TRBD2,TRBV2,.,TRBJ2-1,TGTGCCGGGGGGCTAGCGGGAGAGAATGAGCAGTTCTTC,CAGGLAGENEQFF